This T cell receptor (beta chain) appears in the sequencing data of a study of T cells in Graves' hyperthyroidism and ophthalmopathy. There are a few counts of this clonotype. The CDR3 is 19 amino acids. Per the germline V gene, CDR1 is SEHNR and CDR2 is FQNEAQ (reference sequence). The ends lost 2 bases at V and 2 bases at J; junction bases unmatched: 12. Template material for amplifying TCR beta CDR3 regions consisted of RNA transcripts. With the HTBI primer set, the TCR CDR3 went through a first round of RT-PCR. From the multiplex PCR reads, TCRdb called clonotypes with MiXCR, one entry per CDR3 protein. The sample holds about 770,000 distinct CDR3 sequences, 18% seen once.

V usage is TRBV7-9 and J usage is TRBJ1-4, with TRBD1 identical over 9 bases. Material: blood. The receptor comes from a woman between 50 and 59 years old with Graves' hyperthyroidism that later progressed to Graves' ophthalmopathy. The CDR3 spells CASSLRFGQGRRTNEKLFF. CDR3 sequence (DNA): TGTGCCAGCAGCTTAAGGTTCGGACAGGGGCGAAGGACTAATGAAAAACTGTTTTTT. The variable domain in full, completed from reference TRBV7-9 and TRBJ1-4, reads DTGVSQNPRHKITKRGQNVTFRCDPISEHNRLYWYRQTLGQGPEFLTYFQNEAQLEKSRLLSDRFSAERPKGSFSTLEIQRTEQGDSAMYLCASSLRFGQGRRTNEKLFFGSGTQLSVL.